The 15 T cell receptor beta chains below come from one sample, sequenced in a study of chemoradiotherapy in HPV16-positive cancers. Sequencing used immunoSEQ multiplex PCR; TCRdb keeps in-frame clones, though not all of them. The sample contains under 15,000 clones, about four fifths of which appear only once. This sample was gathered from a patient who underwent chemoradiotherapy. These receptor sequences come from a human donor with HPV-associated anogenital cancer.

The chain has TRBV28 and TRBJ1-2; a weak D match, TRBD1 (6 bases). Germline V gene lookup returns CDR1 MDHEN and CDR2 SYDVKM. CDR3 length: 17 residues. Trimming took 6 bases from V and 5 from J, leaving 25 bases between them. The CDR3 reads CASSSSKEGGDGYGYTF. In DNA form, the CDR3 reads TGTGCCAGCAGCTCGTCTAAGGAGGGGGGGGATGGTTATGGCTACACCTTC.

The V gene is TRBV5-1, the J gene TRBJ1-2; maybe TRBD1 (6 bases). Deletions cut 4 bases from V and 3 bases from J, with 19 bases between. The CDR3 is 16 amino acids. Germline V gene data show CDR1 as SGHRS and CDR2 as YFSETQ. The CDR3 DNA reads TGCGCCAGCAGCCCGGGCCGAGGACAGAGCTACTATGGCTACACCTTC. Its protein is CASSPGRGQSYYGYTF. Full variable domain (outside the CDR3, taken from reference TRBV5-1 and TRBJ1-2): KAGVTQTPRYLIKTRGQQVTLSCSPISGHRSVSWYQQTPGQGLQFLFEYFSETQRNKGNFPGRFSGRQFSNSRSEMNVSTLELGDSALYLCASSPGRGQSYYGYTFGSGTRLTVV.

The chain is built from TRBV6-5 and TRBJ2-7; unclear D gene. This CDR3 comprises 15 residues. Germline V gene sequence: CDR1 MNHEY, CDR2 SVGAGI. The germline V and J ends were trimmed by 6 bases and 4 bases, with 19 bases remaining between them. Here the CDR3 DNA reads TGTGCCAGCAGCCGTACAAGTTCCCTTGGTTACGAGCAGTACTTC. Translated, it gives CASSRTSSLGYEQYF.

V is TRBV2 and J is TRBJ2-5; D gene unclear. V was cut by 5 bases and J by 2 bases, with 9 bases left in between. Looked up from germline, CDR1 is SNHLY and CDR2 is FYNNEI. This CDR3 spans 13 amino acids. The chain's CDR3 is CASSKNLQETQYF. In DNA, the CDR3 is TGTGCCAGCAGTAAAAACCTACAAGAGACCCAGTACTTC. The whole variable domain, remainder taken from reference TRBV2 and TRBJ2-5, is EPEVTQTPSHQVTQMGQEVILRCVPISNHLYFYWYRQILGQKVEFLVSFYNNEISEKSEIFDDQFSVERPDGSNFTLKIRSTKLEDSAMYFCASSKNLQETQYFGPGTRLLVL.

The V and J genes are TRBV28 and TRBJ1-4, with D uncertain. The V gene lost 2 bases and the J gene lost 0 bases, with 10 bases spanning the gap. The CDR3 loop spans 16 amino acids. Germline V lookup: CDR1 MDHEN, CDR2 SYDVKM. In DNA, the CDR3 is TGTGCCAGCAGTTTAGGCCTGAGGGCAACTAATGAAAAACTGTTTTTT. Amino acids: CASSLGLRATNEKLFF.

This chain joins TRBV19 and TRBJ1-5; TRBD1 matches at 10 bases. The assigned J gene may be wrong: the sequence end matches TRBJ2-3 better. Germline V gene sequence: CDR1 LNHDA, CDR2 SQIVND (reference sequence). The CDR3 is 16 residues long. The CDR3 sequence is CASTRQGALGPQPQYF. The CDR3 region has the DNA TGTGCCAGTACTCGACAGGGGGCGCTTGGTCCTCAGCCCCAGTATTTT.

The chain joins TRBV19 to TRBJ1-5; TRBD1 matches at 8 bases. This CDR3 spans 16 amino acids. V dropped 4 bases and J dropped 1; count of bases not matched to a gene: 6. CDR1 and CDR2 (germline): LNHDA, SQIVND (reference sequence). CDR3 nucleotide sequence: TGTGCCAGTAGTAGCCAGGGGGCTGGGAGCAATCAGCCCCAGCATTTT. The encoded protein is CASSSQGAGSNQPQHF.

This rearrangement joins TRBV19 to TRBJ1-1, with D possibly being TRBD1 (5 bases). CDR3 size: 14 residues. V lost 6 bases, J lost 3 bases, and 14 bases lay in between. CDR1 is LNHDA, CDR2 SQIVND, per germline (reference sequence). The CDR3 DNA reads TGTGCCAGTAGAGAGGGGAGACAGTACACTGAAGCTTTCTTT. It codes for CASREGRQYTEAFF.

The chain uses TRBV5-1 and TRBJ2-2, with D possibly called TRBD1 or TRBD2 (7 bases each). The CDR3 is 17 residues long. The V end lost 4 bases, the J end lost 0 bases, and 16 bases lay between the germline ends. Per germline, CDR1 SGHRS and CDR2 YFSETQ. CDR3 region: CASSLQGGGTNTGELFF. The CDR3 DNA is TGCGCCAGCAGCCTCCAGGGGGGGGGAACGAACACCGGGGAGCTGTTTTTT.

In its sample, this clone was seen a few times. The chain couples TRBV2 to TRBJ2-2, with 15 bases that match TRBD2. This CDR3 spans 16 amino acids. The junction had 6 bases not matched to a gene; V was cut back by 11 bases and J by 2 bases. Germline V gene data show CDR1 as SNHLY and CDR2 as FYNNEI. The CDR3 bases are TGTGCCGTCCAGGGACTAGCGGGGGGTAACACCGGGGAGCTGTTTTTT. This sequence encodes CAVQGLAGGNTGELFF.

This chain links TRBV5-1 with TRBJ1-1, with D perhaps TRBD1 (6 bases). With 4 bases removed from V and 4 bases from J, the gap between germline ends came to 14 bases. The germline gives CDR1 SGHRS, CDR2 YFSETQ. CDR3 length: 14 amino acids. The CDR3 region has the DNA TGCGCCAGCAGCCTTACGTCGGGGGCCACTGAAGCTTTCTTT. This codes for CASSLTSGATEAFF. The entire variable domain, with the rest obtained from reference TRBV5-1 and TRBJ1-1, is as follows: KAGVTQTPRYLIKTRGQQVTLSCSPISGHRSVSWYQQTPGQGLQFLFEYFSETQRNKGNFPGRFSGRQFSNSRSEMNVSTLELGDSALYLCASSLTSGATEAFFGQGTRLTVV.

The chain recombines TRBV5-5 with TRBJ2-7, with 9 positions matching TRBD2. Germline V gives CDR1 SGHKS, CDR2 YYEKEE (reference sequence). The V gene end was trimmed by 5 bases and the J gene end by 2 bases; junction bases not matched to a gene: 8. This CDR3 has 15 amino acids. CDR3 bases: TGTGCCAGCAGGTTTAGCGGGGGCCCTCCCTACGAGCAGTACTTC. Protein product: CASRFSGGPPYEQYF.

The genes are TRBV14 and TRBJ1-2; tentative D call: TRBD1 (5 bases). Trimming shortened V by 1 base and J by 2 bases, and 11 bases separated the two germline ends. In germline, CDR1 is SGHDN, CDR2 FVKESK. This CDR3 contains 15 residues. Here the CDR3 DNA reads TGTGCCAGCAGCCAAGGCCGGGGCCGCAACTATGGCTACACCTTC. Its translation: CASSQGRGRNYGYTF.

This clone showed up just a few times. The rearrangement uses TRBV7-9 and TRBJ2-7; D is perhaps TRBD1 or TRBD2 (6 bases each). The ends were cut back, 7 bases at V and 4 bases at J, with 17 bases in the middle. CDR1 and CDR2 (germline): SEHNR, FQNEAQ (reference sequence). This CDR3 region has 14 residues. In DNA, the CDR3 is TGTGCCAGCACCAAGGATGGGGGGCAATACGAGCAGTACTTC. As protein: CASTKDGGQYEQYF.

The chain has TRBV19 and TRBJ2-3; 10 positions match TRBD1. Germline assignment: CDR1 LNHDA and CDR2 SQIVND (reference sequence). The CDR3 runs 18 residues. The J segment lost 5 bases and the V segment lost 3 bases, leaving 14 bases of the junction unmatched. CDR3 residues: CASSMASRTGGDRDTQYF. The DNA of the CDR3 is TGTGCCAGTAGTATGGCTTCCCGGACAGGGGGTGATAGAGATACGCAGTATTTT.